This T cell receptor (beta chain) came from a study of blood T cell repertoires in COVID-19. TCRdb's table, derived via immunoSEQ multiplex PCR, lists solely in-frame clones and lacks some. The sample has about 360,000 clones; more than 75% are singletons. J gave up 6 bases and V 7 bases, and 11 bases lay outside the gene matches. Germline loops: CDR1 MNHEY, CDR2 SMNVEV (reference sequence). The CDR3 covers 14 residues. This clone has only one observation. Sequenced input: peripheral blood. This chain uses TRBV27 with TRBJ2-7, with 8 bases aligning to TRBD2. This receptor was identified in a human donor in a cohort sampled during active COVID-19. The CDR3 coding sequence is TGTGCCAGCACCCCTCCGGGAGGGCTCAGCGAGCAGTACTTC. Amino acid sequence: CASTPPGGLSEQYF.